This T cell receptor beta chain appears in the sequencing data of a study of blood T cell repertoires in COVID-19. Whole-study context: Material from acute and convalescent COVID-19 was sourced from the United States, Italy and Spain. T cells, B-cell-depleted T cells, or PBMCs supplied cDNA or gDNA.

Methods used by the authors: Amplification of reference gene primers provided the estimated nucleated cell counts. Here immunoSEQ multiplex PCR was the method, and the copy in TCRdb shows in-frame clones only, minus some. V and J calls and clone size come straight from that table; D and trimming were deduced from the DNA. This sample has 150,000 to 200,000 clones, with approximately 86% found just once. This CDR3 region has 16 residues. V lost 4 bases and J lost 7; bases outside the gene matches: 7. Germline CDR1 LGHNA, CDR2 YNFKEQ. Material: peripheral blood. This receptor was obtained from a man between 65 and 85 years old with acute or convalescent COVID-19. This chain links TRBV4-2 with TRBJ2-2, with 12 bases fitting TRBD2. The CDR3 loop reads CASSPGTSGLVGELFF. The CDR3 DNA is TGTGCCAGCAGCCCGGGGACTAGCGGGTTGGTCGGGGAGCTGTTTTTT.